These 29 T cell receptor beta chains were all obtained from the same sample, sequenced in a study of blood T cell repertoires in COVID-19. Generated by immunoSEQ multiplex PCR, the TCRdb table keeps only in-frame clones and is missing some. The data contain roughly 68,000 clones, about 81% of them seen just once; the ten biggest clones take up 9.2%. Sequenced input: peripheral blood. Every receptor here comes from a human donor in a cohort sampled during active COVID-19.

The chain combines TRBV10-3 with TRBJ2-5, with D perhaps TRBD1 (5 bases). Trimming stripped 10 bases from V and 7 bases from J, with 16 bases between. Germline V gene sequence: CDR1 ENHRY, CDR2 SYGVKD. CDR3 length: 12 amino acids. The CDR3 DNA follows: TGTGCCACTTCAGGGAATCCCGGGACCCAGTACTTC. As protein: CATSGNPGTQYF.

The V and J genes are TRBV30 and TRBJ1-2; D may be TRBD1 (6 bases). CDR3 size: 13 residues. V shed 3 bases and J shed 8 bases, with 16 bases lying between them. CDR1 and CDR2 (germline): GTSNPN, SVGIG (reference sequence). The CDR3 DNA reads TGTGCCTGGAGGGAACAGGGAGTTGGCGGCTACACCTTC. This sequence encodes CAWREQGVGGYTF.

Written as DNA, the CDR3 is TGTGCCAGCACTTCGGAGGGAGGCGATACGCAGTATTTT. Amino acid sequence: CASTSEGGDTQYF. This sequence joins TRBV6-4 and TRBJ2-3, with D tentatively TRBD2 (6 bases). V gave up 7 bases and J gave up 6 bases, with 14 bases separating them. This CDR3 contains 13 residues. Germline assignment: CDR1 MRHNA and CDR2 SNTAGT.

This sequence joins TRBV6-5 and TRBJ2-7, with 11 positions matching TRBD1. Germline CDR1 and CDR2: MNHEY and SVGAGI. V gave up 4 bases and J gave up 4 bases; unmatched junction bases: 6. The CDR3 loop spans 15 amino acids. CDR3 in amino acids: CASSLGQGEGYEQYF. CDR3 in DNA: TGTGCCAGCAGTTTGGGACAGGGGGAGGGGTACGAGCAGTACTTC.

Details on this clone: This same CDR3 is encoded by further DNA sequences in the sample. The CDR3 loop is CASSYTGAFNQPQHF. For the CDR3, the DNA is TGTGCCAGCAGTTATACAGGGGCCTTCAATCAGCCCCAGCATTTT. The V call is TRBV28, the J call TRBJ1-5; 7 nucleotides align to TRBD1. V shed 4 bases, J shed 3 bases, and the junction held 6 bases outside the gene matches. Germline loops: CDR1 MDHEN, CDR2 SYDVKM. The CDR3 is made up of 15 amino acids.

The V gene is TRBV4-1, the J gene TRBJ1-5; no clear D gene. This CDR3 comprises 15 residues. The ends were cut back, 0 bases at V and 4 bases at J, with 10 bases in the middle. CDR1 is MGHRA, CDR2 YSYEKL, per germline. CDR3 in amino acids: CASSQDVTGNQPQHF. Written as DNA, the CDR3 is TGCGCCAGCAGCCAAGATGTAACGGGGAATCAGCCCCAGCATTTT.

The rearrangement links TRBV9 to TRBJ2-2, with D perhaps matching TRBD2 (5 bases). The CDR3 totals 15 residues. Germline V CDR1 and CDR2: SGDLS, YYNGEE. Trimming stripped 4 bases from V and 1 base from J, with 11 bases between. CDR3 region: CASSQQEVNTGELFF. In DNA, the CDR3 is TGTGCCAGCAGCCAGCAGGAGGTGAACACCGGGGAGCTGTTTTTT.

V and J are TRBV7-2 and TRBJ2-2, with 8 bases matching TRBD2. The CDR3 is made up of 15 amino acids. J lost 4 bases, V lost 4 bases, and 5 bases had no gene match. CDR1 and CDR2 from the germline V gene are SGHTA and FQGNSA. The chain's CDR3 is CASSSRGRSTGELFF. CDR3 DNA: TGTGCCAGCAGCTCCCGCGGGAGGAGCACCGGGGAGCTGTTTTTT.

The V call is TRBV25-1, the J call TRBJ2-3; 9 bases are a match to TRBD1. This CDR3 has 17 amino acids. V dropped 3 bases and J dropped 2; count of bases not matched to a gene: 9. Germline loops: CDR1 MGHDK, CDR2 SYGVNS. The CDR3 loop is CASSDSPGQGDTDTQYF. CDR3 nucleotides: TGTGCCAGCAGTGATTCTCCGGGACAGGGAGACACAGATACGCAGTATTTT.

The count of this clone is one. This sequence joins TRBV5-8 and TRBJ2-7, with TRBD1 matching 7 bases. V lost 0 bases to trimming and J lost 0 bases; unmatched junction nucleotides: 3. This CDR3 contains 15 residues. In germline, CDR1 is SGHTS, CDR2 YDEGEE. CDR3 in amino acids: CASSLGGGNSYEQYF. The CDR3 DNA follows: TGTGCCAGCAGCTTGGGAGGGGGCAACTCCTACGAGCAGTACTTC.

V gene TRBV6-5 combines with J gene TRBJ2-3; 9 nucleotides align to TRBD1. Germline V lookup: CDR1 MNHEY, CDR2 SVGAGI. The CDR3 covers 15 residues. The trim removed 6 bases at V and 0 bases at J, leaving 4 bases unmatched. CDR3 protein: CASSPGQGSTDTQYF. Here the CDR3 DNA reads TGTGCCAGCAGCCCGGGACAGGGAAGCACAGATACGCAGTATTTT.

The chain joins TRBV6-5 to TRBJ1-1; a weak D match, TRBD1 (6 bases). Germline V gene sequence: CDR1 MNHEY, CDR2 SVGAGI. Trimming removed 9 bases at V and 1 base at J, with 18 bases between. The CDR3 is 15 residues long. The DNA for the CDR3 is TGTGCCAGTGCAGAACCGGGACAAGCGAACACTGAAGCTTTCTTT. This gives the protein CASAEPGQANTEAFF.

J is TRBJ1-2 and V is TRBV7-9; TRBD1 matches 10 bases. Germline trimming cut 4 bases from V and 3 bases from J; bases unmatched to any gene: 5. The CDR3 is 15 residues long. Germline values: CDR1 SEHNR, CDR2 FQNEAQ (reference sequence). The CDR3 loop reads CASSYLTGGDYGYTF. The CDR3 DNA is TGTGCCAGCAGCTACCTGACAGGGGGCGACTATGGCTACACCTTC.

A word on this clone: Sequence at one end of the junction differs from germline and may be a read error. This chain connects TRBV5-4 to TRBJ1-2; 7 nucleotides agree with TRBD1. This CDR3 contains 15 residues. Germline lookup yields CDR1 SGHNT and CDR2 YYREEE (reference sequence). The DNA of the CDR3 is TGTGCCAGCAGCCCGGGAGGGACAGCTAAGTATGGCTACACCTTC. The encoded protein is CASSPGGTAKYGYTF. The full variable domain, its missing parts supplied by reference TRBV5-4 and TRBJ1-2, is ETGVTQSPTHLIKTRGQQVTLRCSSQSGHNTVSWYQQALGQGPQFIFQYYREEENGRGNFPPRFSGLQFPNYSSELNVNALELDDSALYLCASSPGGTAKYGYTFGSGTRLTVV.

For the CDR3, the DNA is TGTGCCAGCGCGCAAAACGGGGCGGGGGAGGCGGATACGCAGTATTTT. This translates into CASAQNGAGEADTQYF. This chain connects TRBV7-9 to TRBJ2-3, with 7 bases matching TRBD2. V lost 8 bases to trimming and J lost 6 bases; unmatched junction nucleotides: 17. The germline V gene has CDR1 SEHNR and CDR2 FQNEAQ (reference sequence). The CDR3 loop spans 16 amino acids.

The CDR3 here is CASSLAPHLEQYF. The CDR3 DNA reads TGTGCCAGCAGCTTAGCCCCACATCTCGAGCAGTACTTC. The rearrangement links TRBV13 to TRBJ2-7; D remains ambiguous. CDR3 length: 13 residues. From germline, CDR1 is PRHDT and CDR2 FYEKMQ (reference sequence). The V gene lost 1 base and the J gene lost 6 bases, with 10 bases spanning the gap. The whole variable domain, filled in from reference TRBV13 and TRBJ2-7, reads AAGVIQSPRHLIKEKRETATLKCYPIPRHDTVYWYQQGPGQDPQFLISFYEKMQSDKGSIPDRFSAQQFSDYHSELNMSSLELGDSALYFCASSLAPHLEQYFGPGTRLTVT.

This chain uses TRBV3-1 (or the pseudogene TRBV3-2) with TRBJ2-2, with TRBD2 matching 7 bases. The CDR3 has 14 residues. CDR1 is LGHDT and CDR2 is YNNKEL in the germline V gene (reference sequence). The trim removed 3 bases at V and 7 bases at J, leaving 5 bases unmatched. CDR3 sequence reads: CASSHWRESGELFF. The CDR3, as DNA: TGTGCCAGCAGCCATTGGCGGGAGAGCGGGGAGCTGTTTTTT.

This chain links TRBV28 with TRBJ1-1, with D possibly TRBD1 on 6 matching bases. CDR1 and CDR2 (germline): MDHEN, SYDVKM. CDR3 length equals 14 residues. V lost 6 bases to trimming and J lost 11 bases, with 22 bases between them. The CDR3 DNA is TGTGCCAGCAGCCGCCTCAGGACAGCTCTGCGGGCTTTCTTT. This sequence encodes CASSRLRTALRAFF.

The chain combines TRBV5-1 with TRBJ2-7; 7 bases fit TRBD1. Germline lookup yields CDR1 SGHRS and CDR2 YFSETQ. Losses at the gene ends were 5 bases for V and 9 bases for J; bases not matched to a gene: 14. This CDR3 region has 14 residues. CDR3 region: CASSWTGLELGQYF. The DNA of the CDR3 is TGCGCCAGCAGTTGGACAGGCCTAGAGTTGGGGCAGTACTTC. The full variable domain, with the rest looked up from reference TRBV5-1 and TRBJ2-7, is KAGVTQTPRYLIKTRGQQVTLSCSPISGHRSVSWYQQTPGQGLQFLFEYFSETQRNKGNFPGRFSGRQFSNSRSEMNVSTLELGDSALYLCASSWTGLELGQYFGPGTRLTVT.

This chain links TRBV4-2 with TRBJ2-1, with 12 bases fitting TRBD2. V lost 0 bases, J lost 6 bases, and 3 bases stayed unmatched. From germline, CDR1 is LGHNA and CDR2 YNFKEQ. The CDR3 covers 16 residues. CDR3 protein: CASSQDETSGSNEQFF. CDR3 DNA: TGTGCCAGCAGCCAAGATGAGACTAGCGGGAGCAATGAGCAGTTCTTC.

This clone occurred once. The CDR3 reads CASSQDQISYEQYF. The CDR3 region has the DNA TGTGCCAGCAGCCAAGATCAGATAAGTTACGAGCAGTACTTC. The chain links TRBV14 to TRBJ2-7, with D unresolved. The V end lost 0 bases, the J end lost 4 bases, and 10 bases lay between the germline ends. Germline V gives CDR1 SGHDN, CDR2 FVKESK. The CDR3 is 14 amino acids. Supplemented by reference TRBV14 and TRBJ2-7, the full variable domain reads EAGVTQFPSHSVIEKGQTVTLRCDPISGHDNLYWYRRVMGKEIKFLLHFVKESKQDESGMPNNRFLAERTGGTYSTLKVQPAELEDSGVYFCASSQDQISYEQYFGPGTRLTVT.

The chain employs TRBV6-5 and TRBJ1-2; 9 nucleotides match TRBD1. V trimming: 5 bases; J trimming: 7 bases; junction bases outside the gene matches: 5. The CDR3 totals 13 residues. Germline lookup yields CDR1 MNHEY and CDR2 SVGAGI. The CDR3 protein is CASSRTGAGGYTF. DNA of the CDR3: TGTGCCAGCAGTAGGACAGGGGCCGGTGGCTACACCTTC.

There are a few counts of this clone. DNA of the CDR3: TGTGCCACCAGCACTAGACAGGGGGCGGGCAGCACTGAAGCTTTCTTT. Its translation: CATSTRQGAGSTEAFF. The chain links TRBV15 to TRBJ1-1, with 10 positions matching TRBD1. V shed 4 bases, J shed 4 bases, and the junction held 9 bases outside the gene matches. The germline V gene has CDR1 LNHNV and CDR2 YYDKDF (reference sequence). This CDR3 is 16 amino acids long.

This chain uses TRBV27 with TRBJ2-5; 7 bases line up with TRBD1. This CDR3 comprises 16 residues. CDR1 and CDR2 (germline): MNHEY, SMNVEV (reference sequence). V shed 2 bases, J shed 6 bases, and the junction held 12 bases outside the gene matches. The CDR3 here is CASSLRAGTVGQTQYF. The CDR3 nucleotides read TGTGCCAGCAGTTTACGGGCCGGGACAGTAGGGCAGACCCAGTACTTC.

This rearrangement joins TRBV6-2 or TRBV6-3 to TRBJ2-7, with TRBD2 matching 15 bases. The germline CDR1 and CDR2 sequences are MNHEY and SVGEGT. The CDR3 totals 17 residues. Trimming took 8 bases from V and 3 from J; bases not matched to a gene: 11. CDR3 sequence reads: CASGPRGLAGGYYEQYF. CDR3 sequence (DNA): TGTGCCAGCGGCCCGAGGGGACTAGCGGGAGGCTACTACGAGCAGTACTTC.

V and J are TRBV9 and TRBJ1-2; weak D call: TRBD1 (6 bases). The CDR3 is 14 residues long. Trimming took off 3 bases at V and 4 bases at J, with 13 bases between the two ends. Germline values: CDR1 SGDLS, CDR2 YYNGEE. The DNA of the CDR3 is TGTGCCAGCAGCGGAATTTCAGGGGCCTATGGCTACACCTTC. Translated: CASSGISGAYGYTF.

J is TRBJ2-5 and V is TRBV25-1; the match to TRBD1 covers 9 bases. Looked up from germline, CDR1 is MGHDK and CDR2 is SYGVNS. CDR3 length equals 13 residues. V lost 4 bases to trimming and J lost 5 bases; unmatched junction nucleotides: 2. CDR3 sequence (DNA): TGTGCCAGCAGTGCAGGACAGGGGGAGACCCAGTACTTC. Translated, it gives CASSAGQGETQYF. The full variable domain, rest sourced from reference TRBV25-1 and TRBJ2-5, is EADIYQTPRYLVIGTGKKITLECSQTMGHDKMYWYQQDPGMELHLIHYSYGVNSTEKGDLSSESTVSRIRTEHFPLTLESARPSHTSQYLCASSAGQGETQYFGPGTRLLVL.

This CDR3 is CASSLGGTGNEKLFF. DNA of the CDR3: TGCGCCAGCAGCTTGGGGGGGACAGGGAATGAAAAACTGTTTTTT. The J gene is TRBJ1-4, the V gene TRBV5-1; 9 nucleotides agree with TRBD1. Trimming cost V 0 bases and J 5 bases; bases outside gene matches: 2. The CDR3 spans 15 residues. Germline values: CDR1 SGHRS, CDR2 YFSETQ.

V usage is TRBV27 and J usage is TRBJ1-2; 9 nucleotides line up with TRBD1. Germline V gene data show CDR1 as MNHEY and CDR2 as SMNVEV (reference sequence). J was trimmed by 8 bases and V by 7 bases; bases with no gene match: 14. The CDR3 covers 15 residues. As DNA, the CDR3 is TGTGCCAGCACCCGGGACAGGGATGTTTCGGGAGGCTACACCTTC. It is translated as CASTRDRDVSGGYTF.